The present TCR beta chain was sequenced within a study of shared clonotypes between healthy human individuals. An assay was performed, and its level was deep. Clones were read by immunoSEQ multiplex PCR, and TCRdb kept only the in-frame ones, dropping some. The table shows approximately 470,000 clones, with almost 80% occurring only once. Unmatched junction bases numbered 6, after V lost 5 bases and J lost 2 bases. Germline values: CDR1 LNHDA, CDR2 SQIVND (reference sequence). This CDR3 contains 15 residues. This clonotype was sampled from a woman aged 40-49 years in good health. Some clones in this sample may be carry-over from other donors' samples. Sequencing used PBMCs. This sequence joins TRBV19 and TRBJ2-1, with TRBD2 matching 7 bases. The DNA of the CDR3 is TGTGCCAGTAGTCCAGTAGCGGGCGCCTACAATGAGCAGTTCTTC. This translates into CASSPVAGAYNEQFF.